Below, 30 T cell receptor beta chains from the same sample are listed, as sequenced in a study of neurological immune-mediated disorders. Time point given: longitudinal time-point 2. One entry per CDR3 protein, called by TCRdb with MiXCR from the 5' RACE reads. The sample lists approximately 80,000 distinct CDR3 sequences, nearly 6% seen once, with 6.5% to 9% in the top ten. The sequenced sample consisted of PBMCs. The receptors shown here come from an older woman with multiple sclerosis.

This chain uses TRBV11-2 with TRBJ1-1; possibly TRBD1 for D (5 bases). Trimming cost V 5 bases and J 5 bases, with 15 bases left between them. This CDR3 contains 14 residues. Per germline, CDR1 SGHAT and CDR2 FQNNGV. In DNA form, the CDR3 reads TGTGCCAGCAGCCACATGGGACTTAGGACTGAAGCTTTCTTT. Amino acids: CASSHMGLRTEAFF.

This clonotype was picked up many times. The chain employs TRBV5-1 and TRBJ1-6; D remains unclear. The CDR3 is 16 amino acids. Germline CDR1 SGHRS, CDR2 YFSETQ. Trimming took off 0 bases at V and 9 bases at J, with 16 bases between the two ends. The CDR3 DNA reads TGCGCCAGCAGCTTGGAGAGAGGCTCCTCTGGTTCACCCCTCCACTTT. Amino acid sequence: CASSLERGSSGSPLHF.

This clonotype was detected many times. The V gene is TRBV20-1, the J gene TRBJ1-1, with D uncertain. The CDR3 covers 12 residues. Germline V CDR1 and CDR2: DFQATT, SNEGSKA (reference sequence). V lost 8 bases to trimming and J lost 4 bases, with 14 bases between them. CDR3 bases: TGCAGTACGGCCTCAGGAAGCACTGAAGCTTTCTTT. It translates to CSTASGSTEAFF.

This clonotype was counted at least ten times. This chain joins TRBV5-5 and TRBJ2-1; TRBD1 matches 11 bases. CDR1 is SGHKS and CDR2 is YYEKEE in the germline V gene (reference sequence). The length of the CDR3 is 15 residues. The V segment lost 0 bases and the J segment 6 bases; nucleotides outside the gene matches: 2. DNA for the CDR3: TGTGCCAGCAGCTTGGTCGGGACAGGGGGCAATGAGCAGTTCTTC. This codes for CASSLVGTGGNEQFF.

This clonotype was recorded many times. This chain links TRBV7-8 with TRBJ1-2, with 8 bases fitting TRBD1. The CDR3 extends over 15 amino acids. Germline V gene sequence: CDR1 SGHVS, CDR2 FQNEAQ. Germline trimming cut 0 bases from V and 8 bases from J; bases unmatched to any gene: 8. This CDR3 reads CASSLAEGRGRGYTF. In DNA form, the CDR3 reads TGTGCCAGCAGCTTAGCGGAAGGCAGGGGGCGAGGCTACACCTTC. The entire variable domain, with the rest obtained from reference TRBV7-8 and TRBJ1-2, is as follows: GAGVSQSPRYKVAKRGQDVALRCDPISGHVSLFWYQQALGQGPEFLTYFQNEAQLDKSGLPSDRFFAERPEGSVSTLKIQRTQQEDSAVYLCASSLAEGRGRGYTFGSGTRLTVV.

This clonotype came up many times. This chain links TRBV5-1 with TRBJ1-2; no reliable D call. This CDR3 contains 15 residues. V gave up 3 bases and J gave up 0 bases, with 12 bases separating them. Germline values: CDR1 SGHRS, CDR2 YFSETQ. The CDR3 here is CASSWAGVANYGYTF. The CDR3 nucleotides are TGCGCCAGCAGCTGGGCAGGAGTAGCTAACTATGGCTACACCTTC. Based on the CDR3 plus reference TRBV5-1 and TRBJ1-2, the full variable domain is KAGVTQTPRYLIKTRGQQVTLSCSPISGHRSVSWYQQTPGQGLQFLFEYFSETQRNKGNFPGRFSGRQFSNSRSEMNVSTLELGDSALYLCASSWAGVANYGYTFGSGTRLTVV.

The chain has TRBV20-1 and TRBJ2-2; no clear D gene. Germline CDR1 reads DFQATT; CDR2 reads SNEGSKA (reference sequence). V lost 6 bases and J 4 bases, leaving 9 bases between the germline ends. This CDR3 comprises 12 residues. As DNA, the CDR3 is TGCAGTGCCTCCCGGACCACCGGGGAGCTGTTTTTT. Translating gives CSASRTTGELFF.

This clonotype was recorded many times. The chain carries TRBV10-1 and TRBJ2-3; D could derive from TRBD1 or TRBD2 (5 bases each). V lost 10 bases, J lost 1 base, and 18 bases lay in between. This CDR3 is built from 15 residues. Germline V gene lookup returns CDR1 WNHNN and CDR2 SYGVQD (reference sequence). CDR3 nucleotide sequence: TGCGCCACCTCAGAAGAGGGGATACGCACAGATACGCAGTATTTT. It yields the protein CATSEEGIRTDTQYF.

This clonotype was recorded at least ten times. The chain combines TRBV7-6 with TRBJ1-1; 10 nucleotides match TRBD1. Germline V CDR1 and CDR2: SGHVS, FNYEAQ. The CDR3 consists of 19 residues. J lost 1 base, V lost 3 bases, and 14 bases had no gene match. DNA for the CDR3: TGTGCCAGCAGCTTGTCGGAGGGGACAGGGGATATTCGGAACACTGAAGCTTTCTTT. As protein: CASSLSEGTGDIRNTEAFF.

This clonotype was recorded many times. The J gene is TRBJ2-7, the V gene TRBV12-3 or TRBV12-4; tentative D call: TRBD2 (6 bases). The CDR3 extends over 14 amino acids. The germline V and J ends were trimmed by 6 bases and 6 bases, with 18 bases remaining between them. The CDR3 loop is CASSLTGSGGEQYF. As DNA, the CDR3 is TGTGCCAGCAGCCTAACCGGGTCCGGGGGCGAGCAGTACTTC.

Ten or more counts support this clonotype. The CDR3 is CASRQTGRETQYF. CDR3 DNA sequence: TGTGCCAGCAGGCAGACAGGGCGAGAGACCCAGTACTTC. This chain links TRBV6-5 with TRBJ2-5; 7 positions agree with TRBD1. CDR1 is MNHEY, CDR2 SVGAGI, per germline. The CDR3 runs to 13 residues. J lost 4 bases, V lost 6 bases, and 5 bases had no gene match.

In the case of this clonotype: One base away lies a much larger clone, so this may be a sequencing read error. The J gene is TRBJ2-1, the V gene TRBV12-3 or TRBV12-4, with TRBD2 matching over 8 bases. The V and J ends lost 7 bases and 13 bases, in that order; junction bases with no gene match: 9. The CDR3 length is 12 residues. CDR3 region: CASTREGVSQFF. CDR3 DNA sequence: TGTGCCAGCACCCGGGAGGGCGTTAGTCAGTTCTTC.

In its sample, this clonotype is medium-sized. The CDR3 sequence: CASSLMPGGKTGELFF. DNA of the CDR3: TGTGCCAGCAGTTTAATGCCGGGAGGGAAAACCGGGGAGCTGTTTTTT. The chain joins TRBV28 to TRBJ2-2; 8 bases fit TRBD2. The J segment lost 5 bases and the V segment lost 2 bases, leaving 7 bases of the junction unmatched. The CDR3 is made up of 16 amino acids. Germline V gene lookup returns CDR1 MDHEN and CDR2 SYDVKM.

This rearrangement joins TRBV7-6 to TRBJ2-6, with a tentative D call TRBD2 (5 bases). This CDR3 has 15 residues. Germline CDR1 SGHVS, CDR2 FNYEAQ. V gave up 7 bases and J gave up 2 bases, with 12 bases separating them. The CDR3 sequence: CASTLEGTGANVLTF. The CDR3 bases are TGTGCCAGCACGTTAGAGGGCACTGGGGCCAACGTCCTGACTTTC.

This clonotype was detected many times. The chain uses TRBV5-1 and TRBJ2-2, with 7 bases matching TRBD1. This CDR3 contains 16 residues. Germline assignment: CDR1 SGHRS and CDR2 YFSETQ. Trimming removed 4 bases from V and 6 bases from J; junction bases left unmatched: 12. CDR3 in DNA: TGCGCCAGCAGCGAAACACCGGGACAGTTACCCGGGGAGCTGTTTTTT. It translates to CASSETPGQLPGELFF.

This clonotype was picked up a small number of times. The CDR3 sequence is CASSYIGSTNEKLFF. Written as DNA, the CDR3 is TGTGCCAGCAGTTACATCGGGTCTACTAATGAAAAACTGTTTTTT. The V and J genes are TRBV6-5 and TRBJ1-4; D is undetermined. Germline loops: CDR1 MNHEY, CDR2 SVGAGI. V lost 2 bases and J 2 bases, leaving 9 bases between the germline ends. The CDR3 is 15 amino acids.

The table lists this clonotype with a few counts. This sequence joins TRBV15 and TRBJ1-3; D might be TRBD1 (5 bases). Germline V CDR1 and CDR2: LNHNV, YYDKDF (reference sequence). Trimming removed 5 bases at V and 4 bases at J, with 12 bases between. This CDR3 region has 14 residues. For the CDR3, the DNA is TGTGCCACCAGCGTCCGGACAACCGGAAACACCATATATTTT. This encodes CATSVRTTGNTIYF. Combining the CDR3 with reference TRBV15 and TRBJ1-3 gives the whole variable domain DAMVIQNPRYQVTQFGKPVTLSCSQTLNHNVMYWYQQKSSQAPKLLFHYYDKDFNNEADTPDNFQSRRPNTSFCFLDIRSPGLGDTAMYLCATSVRTTGNTIYFGEGSWLTVV.

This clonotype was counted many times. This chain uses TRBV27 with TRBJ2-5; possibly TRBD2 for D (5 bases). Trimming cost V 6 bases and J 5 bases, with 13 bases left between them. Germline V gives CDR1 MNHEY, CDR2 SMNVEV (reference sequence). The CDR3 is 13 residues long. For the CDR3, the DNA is TGTGCCAGCAGAACTGCCGGGGTGGAGACCCAGTACTTC. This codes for CASRTAGVETQYF.

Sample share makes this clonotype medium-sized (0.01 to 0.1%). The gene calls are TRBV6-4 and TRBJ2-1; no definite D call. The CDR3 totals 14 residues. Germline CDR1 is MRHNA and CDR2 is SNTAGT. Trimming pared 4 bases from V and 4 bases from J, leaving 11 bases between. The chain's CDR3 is CASSASLGYNEQFF. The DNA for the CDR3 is TGTGCCAGCAGTGCCTCTTTGGGATACAATGAGCAGTTCTTC.

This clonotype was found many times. CDR3 region: CASSWGPGARGDEQYF. The CDR3 DNA follows: TGCGCCAGCAGCTGGGGGCCGGGGGCGAGGGGGGACGAGCAGTACTTC. This sequence joins TRBV5-1 and TRBJ2-7; either TRBD1 or TRBD2 may fit D (6 bases each). The CDR3 spans 16 residues. Trimming stripped 3 bases from V and 5 bases from J, with 21 bases between. Germline loops: CDR1 SGHRS, CDR2 YFSETQ.

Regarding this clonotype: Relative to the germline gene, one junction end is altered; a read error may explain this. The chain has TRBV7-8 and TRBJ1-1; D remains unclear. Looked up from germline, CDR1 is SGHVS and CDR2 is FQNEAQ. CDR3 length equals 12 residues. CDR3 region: CASSFATRTAFF. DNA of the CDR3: TGTGCTAGCAGCTTCGCTACCAGGACCGCTTTCTTT.

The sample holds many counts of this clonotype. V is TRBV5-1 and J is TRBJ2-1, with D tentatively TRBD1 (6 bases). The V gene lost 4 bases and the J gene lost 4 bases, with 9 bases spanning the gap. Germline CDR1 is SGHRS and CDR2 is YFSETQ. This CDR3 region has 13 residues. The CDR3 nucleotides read TGCGCCAGCAGCGAACAGGGATACAATGAGCAGTTCTTC. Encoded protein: CASSEQGYNEQFF. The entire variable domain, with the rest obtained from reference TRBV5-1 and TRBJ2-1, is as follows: KAGVTQTPRYLIKTRGQQVTLSCSPISGHRSVSWYQQTPGQGLQFLFEYFSETQRNKGNFPGRFSGRQFSNSRSEMNVSTLELGDSALYLCASSEQGYNEQFFGPGTRLTVL.

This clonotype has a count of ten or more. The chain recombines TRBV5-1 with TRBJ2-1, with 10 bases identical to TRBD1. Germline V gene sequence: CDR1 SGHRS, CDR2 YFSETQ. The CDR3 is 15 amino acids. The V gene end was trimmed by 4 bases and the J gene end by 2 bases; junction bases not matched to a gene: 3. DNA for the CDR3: TGCGCCAGCAGCCTGGGACAGGGGACCTACAATGAGCAGTTCTTC. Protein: CASSLGQGTYNEQFF.

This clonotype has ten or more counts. This CDR3 reads CASSPLRGGNEQFF. The CDR3 nucleotides are TGTGCCAGCAGCCCCCTCCGGGGCGGCAATGAGCAGTTCTTC. V usage is TRBV7-7 and J usage is TRBJ2-1; possibly TRBD1 or TRBD2 for D (5 bases each). The germline gives CDR1 SSHAT, CDR2 FNYEAQ (reference sequence). The CDR3 runs to 14 residues. The germline V and J ends were trimmed by 5 bases and 6 bases, with 14 bases remaining between them.

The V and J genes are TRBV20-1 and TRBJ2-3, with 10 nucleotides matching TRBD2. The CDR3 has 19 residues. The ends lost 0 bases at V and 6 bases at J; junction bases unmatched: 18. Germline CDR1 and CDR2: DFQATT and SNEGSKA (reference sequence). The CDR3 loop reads CSARDSFDRTSGVPDTQYF. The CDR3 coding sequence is TGCAGTGCTAGAGATAGTTTCGACCGTACTAGCGGGGTCCCTGATACGCAGTATTTT.

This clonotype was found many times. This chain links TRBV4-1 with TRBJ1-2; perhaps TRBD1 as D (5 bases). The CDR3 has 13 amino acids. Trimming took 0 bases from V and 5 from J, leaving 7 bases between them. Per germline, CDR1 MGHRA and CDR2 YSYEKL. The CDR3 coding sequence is TGCGCCAGCAGCCAAGAGCCAGGGTATGGCTACACCTTC. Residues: CASSQEPGYGYTF.

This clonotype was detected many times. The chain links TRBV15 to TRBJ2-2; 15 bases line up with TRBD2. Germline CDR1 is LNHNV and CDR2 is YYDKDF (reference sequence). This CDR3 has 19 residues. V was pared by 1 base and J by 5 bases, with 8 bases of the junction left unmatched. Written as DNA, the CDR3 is TGTGCCACCAGCAGAGCCGGGACTAGCGGGGGGCCAAGTACCGGGGAGCTGTTTTTT. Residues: CATSRAGTSGGPSTGELFF.

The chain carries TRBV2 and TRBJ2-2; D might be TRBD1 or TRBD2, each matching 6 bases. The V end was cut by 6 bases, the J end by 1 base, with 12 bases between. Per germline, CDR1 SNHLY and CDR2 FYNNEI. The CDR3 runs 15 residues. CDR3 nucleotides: TGTGCCAGCAGACAACAGGGAGGGAACACCGGGGAGCTGTTTTTT. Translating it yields CASRQQGGNTGELFF. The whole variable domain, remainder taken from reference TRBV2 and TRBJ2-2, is EPEVTQTPSHQVTQMGQEVILRCVPISNHLYFYWYRQILGQKVEFLVSFYNNEISEKSEIFDDQFSVERPDGSNFTLKIRSTKLEDSAMYFCASRQQGGNTGELFFGEGSRLTVL.

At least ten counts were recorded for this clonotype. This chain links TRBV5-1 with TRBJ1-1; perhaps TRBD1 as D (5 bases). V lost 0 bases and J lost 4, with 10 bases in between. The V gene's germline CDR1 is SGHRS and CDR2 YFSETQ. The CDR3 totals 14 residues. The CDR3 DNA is TGCGCCAGCAGCTTGGAGTGGGGCAGCACTGAAGCTTTCTTT. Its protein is CASSLEWGSTEAFF.

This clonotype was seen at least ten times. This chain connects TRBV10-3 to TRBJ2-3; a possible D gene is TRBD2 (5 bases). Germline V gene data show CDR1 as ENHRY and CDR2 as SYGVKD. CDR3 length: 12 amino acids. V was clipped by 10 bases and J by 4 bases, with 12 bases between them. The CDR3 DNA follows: TGTGCCACCTCTACACTAGCAGATACGCAGTATTTT. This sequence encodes CATSTLADTQYF.